This T cell receptor beta chain is drawn from a study of long-term antiretroviral therapy in people with HIV. The assay used was immunoSEQ (version v3.0), run at survey level. Clones were sequenced by immunoSEQ multiplex PCR, and TCRdb holds only the in-frame ones, with some missing. This sample has about 18,000 clones, with 78% found just once. The CDR3 has 14 amino acids. V shed 1 base and J shed 10 bases, with 13 bases lying between them. Germline lookup yields CDR1 SGHVS and CDR2 FQNEAQ. The V gene is TRBV7-8, the J gene TRBJ1-4, with D possibly TRBD1 on 5 matching bases. The source material was unsorted PBMCs, sampled 0.3 years after starting antiretroviral therapy. The receptor was derived from a woman in her 50s with HIV. CDR3 in DNA: TGTGCCAGCAGCTTAGTTAGGGGTGGGGCAAAACTGTTTTTT. Translated, it gives CASSLVRGGAKLFF. Full variable domain (missing parts from reference TRBV7-8 and TRBJ1-4): GAGVSQSPRYKVAKRGQDVALRCDPISGHVSLFWYQQALGQGPEFLTYFQNEAQLDKSGLPSDRFFAERPEGSVSTLKIQRTQQEDSAVYLCASSLVRGGAKLFFGSGTQLSVL.